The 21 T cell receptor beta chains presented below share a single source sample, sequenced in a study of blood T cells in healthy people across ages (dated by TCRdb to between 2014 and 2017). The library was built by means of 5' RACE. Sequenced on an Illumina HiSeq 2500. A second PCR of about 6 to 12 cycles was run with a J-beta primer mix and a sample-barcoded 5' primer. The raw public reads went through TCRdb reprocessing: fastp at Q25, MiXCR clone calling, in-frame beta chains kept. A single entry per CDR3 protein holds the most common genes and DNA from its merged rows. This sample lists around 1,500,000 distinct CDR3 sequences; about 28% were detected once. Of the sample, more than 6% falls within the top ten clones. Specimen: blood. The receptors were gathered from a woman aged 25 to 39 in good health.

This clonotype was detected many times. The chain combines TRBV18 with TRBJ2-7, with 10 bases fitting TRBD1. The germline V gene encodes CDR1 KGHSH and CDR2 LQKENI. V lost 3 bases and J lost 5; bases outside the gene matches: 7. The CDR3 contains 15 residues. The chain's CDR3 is CASSPGQGISHEQYF. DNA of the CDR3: TGTGCCAGCTCACCGGGACAGGGGATTTCCCACGAGCAGTACTTC.

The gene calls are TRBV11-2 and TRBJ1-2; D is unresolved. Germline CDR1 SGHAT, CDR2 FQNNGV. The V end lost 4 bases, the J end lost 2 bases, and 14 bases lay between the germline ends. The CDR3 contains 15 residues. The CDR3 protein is CASSSPGLANYGYTF. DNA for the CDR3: TGTGCCAGCAGCTCCCCAGGTCTAGCCAACTATGGCTACACCTTC.

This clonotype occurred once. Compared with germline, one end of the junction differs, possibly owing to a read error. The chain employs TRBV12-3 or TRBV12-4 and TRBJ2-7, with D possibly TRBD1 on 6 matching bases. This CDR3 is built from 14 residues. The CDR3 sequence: CANSWRGGSYEQYF. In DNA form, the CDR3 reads TGTGCCAACAGTTGGAGAGGGGGATCCTACGAGCAGTACTTC.

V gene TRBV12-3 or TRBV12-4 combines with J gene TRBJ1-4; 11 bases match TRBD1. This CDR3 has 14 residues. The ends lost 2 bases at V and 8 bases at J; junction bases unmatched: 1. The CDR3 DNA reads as TGTGCCAGCAGTTTAAGGGACAGGGGGGAAAAACTGTTTTTT. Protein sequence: CASSLRDRGEKLFF.

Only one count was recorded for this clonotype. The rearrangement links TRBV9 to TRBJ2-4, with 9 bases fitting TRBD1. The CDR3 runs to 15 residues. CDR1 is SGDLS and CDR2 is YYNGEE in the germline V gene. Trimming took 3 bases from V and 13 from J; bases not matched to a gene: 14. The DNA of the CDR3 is TGTGCCAGCAGCGCCAACTTACAGGGGGCGGGTGAGCAGTACTTC. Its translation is CASSANLQGAGEQYF.

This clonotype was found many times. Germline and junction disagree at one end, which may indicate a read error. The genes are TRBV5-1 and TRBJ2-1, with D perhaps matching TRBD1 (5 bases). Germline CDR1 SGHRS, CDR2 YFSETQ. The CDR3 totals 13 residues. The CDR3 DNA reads TGTGCCAGCAGCTTAGCAAGGGGCAATGAGCAGTTCTTC. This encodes CASSLARGNEQFF.

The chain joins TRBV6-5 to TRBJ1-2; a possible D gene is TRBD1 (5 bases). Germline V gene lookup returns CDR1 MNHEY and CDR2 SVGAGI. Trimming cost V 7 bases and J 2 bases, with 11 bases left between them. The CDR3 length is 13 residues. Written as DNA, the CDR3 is TGTGCCAGCACCGCCGGGGCCAACTATGGCTACACCTTC. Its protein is CASTAGANYGYTF.

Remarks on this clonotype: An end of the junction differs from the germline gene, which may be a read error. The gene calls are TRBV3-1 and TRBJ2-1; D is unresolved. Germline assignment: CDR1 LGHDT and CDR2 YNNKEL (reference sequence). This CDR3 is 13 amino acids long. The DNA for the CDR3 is TGTGCCAGCAGGCAAGGACCCCTAACTGAGCAGTTCTTC. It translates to CASRQGPLTEQFF.

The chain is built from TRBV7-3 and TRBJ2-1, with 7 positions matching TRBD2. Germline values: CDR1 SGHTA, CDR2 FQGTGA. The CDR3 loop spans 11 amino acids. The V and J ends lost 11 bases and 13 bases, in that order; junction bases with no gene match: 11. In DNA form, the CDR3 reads TGTGCCGGCGGACCGGGACTACCCCAGTTCTTC. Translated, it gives CAGGPGLPQFF.

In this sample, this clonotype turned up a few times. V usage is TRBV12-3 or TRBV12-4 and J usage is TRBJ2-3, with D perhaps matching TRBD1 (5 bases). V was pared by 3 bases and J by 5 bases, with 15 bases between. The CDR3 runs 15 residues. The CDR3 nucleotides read TGTGCCAGCAGTTTGGGTCAGGGTAGGAAAGATACGCAGTATTTT. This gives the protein CASSLGQGRKDTQYF.

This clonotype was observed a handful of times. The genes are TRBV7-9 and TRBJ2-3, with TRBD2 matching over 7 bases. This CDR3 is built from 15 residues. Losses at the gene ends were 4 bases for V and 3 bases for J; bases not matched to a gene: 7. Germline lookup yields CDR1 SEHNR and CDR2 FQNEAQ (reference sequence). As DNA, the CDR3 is TGTGCCAGCAGCTCAGGGCCGGGGGGAACAGATACGCAGTATTTT. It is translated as CASSSGPGGTDTQYF.

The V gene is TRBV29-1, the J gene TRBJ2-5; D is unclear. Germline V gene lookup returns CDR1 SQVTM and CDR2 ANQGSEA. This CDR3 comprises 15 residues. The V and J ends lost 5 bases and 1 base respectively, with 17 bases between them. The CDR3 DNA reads TGCAGCGTTCTAACGGTACCCGCCATCCAAGAGACCCAGTACTTC. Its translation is CSVLTVPAIQETQYF.

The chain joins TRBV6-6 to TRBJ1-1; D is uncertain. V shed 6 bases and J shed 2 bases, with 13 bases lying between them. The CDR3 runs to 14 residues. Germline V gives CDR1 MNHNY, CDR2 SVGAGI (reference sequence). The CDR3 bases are TGTGCCAGCAGACGGAACGAGGGTAACACTGAAGCTTTCTTT. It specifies CASRRNEGNTEAFF.

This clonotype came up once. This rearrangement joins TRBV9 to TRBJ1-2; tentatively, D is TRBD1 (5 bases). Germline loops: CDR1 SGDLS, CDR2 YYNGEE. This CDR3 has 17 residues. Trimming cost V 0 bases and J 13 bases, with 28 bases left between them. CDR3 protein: CASSVDGGRGTHQDCTF. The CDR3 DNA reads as TGTGCCAGCAGCGTAGATGGAGGGCGGGGGACTCATCAGGACTGCACCTTC. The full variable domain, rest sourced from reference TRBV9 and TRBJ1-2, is DSGVTQTPKHLITATGQRVTLRCSPRSGDLSVYWYQQSLDQGLQFLIQYYNGEERAKGNILERFSAQQFPDLHSELNLSSLELGDSALYFCASSVDGGRGTHQDCTFGSGTRLTVV.

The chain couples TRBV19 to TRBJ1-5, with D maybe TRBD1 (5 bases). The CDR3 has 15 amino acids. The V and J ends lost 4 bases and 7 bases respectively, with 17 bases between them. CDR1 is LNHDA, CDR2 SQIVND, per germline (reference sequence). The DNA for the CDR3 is TGTGCCAGTAGTAAGGGACCCGGGTTCGGACAGCCCCAGCATTTT. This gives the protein CASSKGPGFGQPQHF.

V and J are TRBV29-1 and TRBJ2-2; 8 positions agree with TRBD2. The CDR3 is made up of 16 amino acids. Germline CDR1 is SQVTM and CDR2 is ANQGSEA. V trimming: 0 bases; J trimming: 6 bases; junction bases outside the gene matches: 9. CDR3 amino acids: CSVEDARETSAGELFF. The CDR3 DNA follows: TGCAGCGTTGAAGATGCCCGCGAGACTAGCGCCGGGGAGCTGTTTTTT.

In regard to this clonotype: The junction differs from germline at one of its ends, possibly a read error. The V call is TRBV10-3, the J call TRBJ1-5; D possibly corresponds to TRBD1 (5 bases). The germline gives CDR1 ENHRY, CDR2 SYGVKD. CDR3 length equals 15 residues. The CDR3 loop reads CAISADRDSNQRQHF. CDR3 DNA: TGTGCCATCAGTGCCGACAGAGATAGCAATCAGCGCCAGCATTTT.

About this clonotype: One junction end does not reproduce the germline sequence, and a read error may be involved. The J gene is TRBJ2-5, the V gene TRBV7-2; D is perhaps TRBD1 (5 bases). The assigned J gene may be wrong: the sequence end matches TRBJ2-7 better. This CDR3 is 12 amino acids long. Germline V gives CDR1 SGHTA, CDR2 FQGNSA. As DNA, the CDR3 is TGTGTCAGCAGCCGAACAGGACACGAGCAGTACTTC. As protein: CVSSRTGHEQYF.

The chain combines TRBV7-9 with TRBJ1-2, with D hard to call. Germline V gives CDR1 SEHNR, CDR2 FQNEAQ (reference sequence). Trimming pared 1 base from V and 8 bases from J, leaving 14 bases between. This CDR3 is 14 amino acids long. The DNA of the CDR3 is TGTGCCAGCAGCTTAGAAGAGGGTGTAGGGGGCTACACCTTC. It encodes CASSLEEGVGGYTF.

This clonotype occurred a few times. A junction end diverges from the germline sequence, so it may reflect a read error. The CDR3 region has the DNA TGCAGCGGGGTGGCTGGAAACATTCGGTACTTC. It encodes CSGVAGNIRYF. The J gene is TRBJ2-4, the V gene TRBV29-1; D is uncertain. This CDR3 has 11 amino acids. Germline V gives CDR1 SQVTM, CDR2 ANQGSEA.

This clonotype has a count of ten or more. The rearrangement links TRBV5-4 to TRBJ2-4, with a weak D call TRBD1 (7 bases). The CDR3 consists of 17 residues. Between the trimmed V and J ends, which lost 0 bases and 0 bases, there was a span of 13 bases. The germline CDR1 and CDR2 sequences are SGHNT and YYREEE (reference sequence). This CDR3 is CASSLGGQGGAKNIQYF. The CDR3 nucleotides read TGTGCCAGCAGCTTGGGAGGGCAGGGGGGAGCCAAAAACATTCAGTACTTC.